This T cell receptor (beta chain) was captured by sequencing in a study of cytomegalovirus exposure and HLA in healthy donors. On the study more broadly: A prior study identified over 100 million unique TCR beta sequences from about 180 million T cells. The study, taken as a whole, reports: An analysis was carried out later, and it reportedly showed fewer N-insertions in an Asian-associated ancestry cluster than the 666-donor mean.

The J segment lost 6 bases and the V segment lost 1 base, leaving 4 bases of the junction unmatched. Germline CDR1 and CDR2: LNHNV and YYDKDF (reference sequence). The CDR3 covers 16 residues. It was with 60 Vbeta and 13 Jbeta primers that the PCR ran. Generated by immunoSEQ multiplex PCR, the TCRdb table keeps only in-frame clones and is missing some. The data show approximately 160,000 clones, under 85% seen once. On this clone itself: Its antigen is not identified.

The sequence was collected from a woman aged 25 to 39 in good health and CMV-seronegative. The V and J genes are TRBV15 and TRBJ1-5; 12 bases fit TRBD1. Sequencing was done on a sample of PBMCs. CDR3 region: CATSRAGTGGGQPQHF. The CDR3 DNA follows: TGTGCCACCAGCAGAGCCGGGACAGGGGGCGGTCAGCCCCAGCATTTT.